This T cell receptor (beta chain) was sequenced during a study of somatic mutations in cytotoxic T cells in rheumatoid arthritis. Study at large: In some cases, T-cell populations stained with V beta antibodies were flow-sorted at nearly 100% purity, and these included V beta1+ cells sequenced for TCRB. General observations from the study: Antigens recognized by the expanded CD8+ clones were unknown.

Comment on this clone: Its target is not known.

Some clones are missing from TCRdb's copy, which holds only in-frame ones; the method was immunoSEQ multiplex PCR. This table holds 15,000 to 20,000 clones, around 82% found once. The sequencing input was CD8+ T cells sorted from blood. This TCR derives from a woman in her forties or fifties with rheumatoid arthritis.

CDR3 in DNA: TGTGCCAGCAGCCCGGGGGGAAAGACCCAGTACTTC. Residues: CASSPGGKTQYF. The chain is built from TRBV6-5 and TRBJ2-5; TRBD2 agrees at 7 bases. J lost 6 bases, V lost 6 bases, and 4 bases had no gene match. The CDR3 loop spans 12 amino acids. Germline lookup yields CDR1 MNHEY and CDR2 SVGAGI.